This note documents a single TCR beta chain sequence. Its antigen is unknown. Per-base quality was not reported, and no clone a single base away is much larger than it. The time point label for this specimen denotes: patch test 1, 2 weeks after DPC sensitization. The sample's treatment or condition label, decoded: therapeutic diphenylcyclopropenone sensitization with weekly scalp DPC. At each patch-test visit, blood was drawn before the patch test was applied. To be eligible, patients had to be aged 18 to 70, diagnosed with alopecia and judged suitable for DPC therapy, while pregnant patients were excluded. Unfractionated whole blood was collected in Tempus Blood RNA tubes, and total RNA was extracted from that blood. The data stem from a study of human T cells and chemical hapten exposure (dated by TCRdb to the early 2020s). With respect to the entire study: For sensitization, 2% DPC in acetone was applied to a roughly 2 cm by roughly 2 cm area of upper inner arm skin. Patients additionally received weekly therapeutic DPC doses to the scalp throughout the approximately 25-week study period. Patch testing was performed on the upper back with Finn chambers containing 0.01% DPC, and the patch tests were scored after 6 days according to International Contact Dermatitis Research Group standards. Most of the patients in the cohort were female, and the cohort covered alopecia areata with under or over 50% scalp involvement, alopecia totalis and alopecia universalis. Libraries were combined into a pool for sequencing, and differences in TCR yield between samples came mainly from small differences in library volumes within the pool. In alopecia patients, the study followed how the peripheral blood TCR repertoire changed in vivo over primary and secondary sensitization to diphenylcyclopropenone (DPC), a hapten. Blood samples were taken from patients before sensitization (week 0) and then at 2, 6 and about 24 weeks after DPC sensitization. Some 29 alopecia patients provided blood for TCR sequencing at one to four time points (pre-sensitization, 2, 6 and 24 weeks).

The paper's findings and limits, for the study overall: Because every patient had alopecia, a presumed autoimmune disease, the patients' immune response might differ from that of healthy individuals. Expanded TCRs formed significantly more large CDR3 similarity clusters than pre-sensitization or healthy control sets, consistent with antigen-driven responses. No change with DPC sensitization was found in the number of TCRs above 1 in 1000 frequency, and no evidence of global repertoire structure alterations was found. A positive correlation was found between the number of PT1 expanded TCRs and patch test score, with significance reached at thresholds 8, 16 and 32 but not 4. After repeated subsampling, changes were observed in the strength of the expansion versus patch-test correlation and in the threshold at which the correlation became significant.

Receptor libraries were prepared by RACE. Sequencing took place on a NextSeq 500. During library preparation, unique molecular identifiers were attached to individual cDNA molecules so that TCRs could be counted quantitatively and reproducibly. Both TCR alpha and TCR beta chains were sequenced from each blood RNA sample. Concerning the study's data processing: A median of roughly 98,000 TCRs per sample was observed, with a range of about 20,000 to 700,000. V, J and CDR3 annotation of the TCR reads was carried out using the Decombinator software suite. For the PS versus PT1 abundance plots, all samples were subsampled to the same number of TCRs (28,000). TCRs were defined as expanded if absent before sensitization and observed at least eight times at the 2-week time point. The public sequencing data were trimmed at Q25 with fastp and processed into clonotypes with MiXCR by TCRdb, which kept only in-frame beta chains. Every distinct CDR3 protein forms one entry, paired with its most common genes and DNA. These V and J calls rely on TCRdb rather than the paper's analysis. For this sample the table gives 150,000 or so distinct CDR3 sequences, of which roughly 15% were detected only once. About 1.7% of the sample is in the top ten clones.

Sequencing was performed on whole blood, taken in connection with sensitization to the hapten diphenylcyclopropenone (DPC). This TCR derives from a woman aged 30 to 39 with alopecia areata. Some clones in this sample may be carry-over from other donors' samples.

For the CDR3, the sequence is CAGCSGFYSNQPQHF. The bases read TGTGCTGGCTGCTCCGGATTCTACAGCAATCAGCCCCAGCATTTT. This receptor chain uses TRBV12-5 and TRBJ1-5; the D gene remains uncertain. The V and J ends are trimmed by 11 bases and 1 base, leaving 18 bases between them. The germline V gene sets CDR1 to LGHNT and CDR2 to FRNRAP. The CDR3 contains 15 residues, cysteine and phenylalanine counted. The read is trimmed to its CDR3 DNA, 45 bases read in frame from base 1.